This T cell receptor beta chain was retrieved from a study of T cells after yellow fever vaccination. Germline V CDR1 and CDR2: SGHDN, FVKESK. The CDR3 contains 17 residues. Trimming cost V 3 bases and J 3 bases, with 17 bases left between them. This clonotype was counted at least ten times. TCRdb reprocessed the 5' RACE reads via MiXCR and lists one record per CDR3 protein. This table holds around 50,000 distinct CDR3 sequences, 6% to 7% found once. The chain recombines TRBV14 with TRBJ2-2; D might be TRBD2 (6 bases). This specimen was PBMCs, either bulk or a sorted T-cell subset (CD4+, CD8+, memory, or dextramer-sorted; not recorded which), taken 45 days after the yellow fever booster vaccination. This TCR derives from a man in his thirties or forties who received the YFV17D yellow fever vaccine. CDR3 sequence: CASSQLRGNQYTGELFF. The DNA for the CDR3 is TGTGCCAGCAGCCAGCTGCGGGGAAATCAGTACACCGGGGAGCTGTTTTTT.